Shown below are 28 T cell receptor beta chains from a single sample sequenced in a study of Tregs in tolerant kidney transplant recipients (dated by TCRdb to the late 2010s). Preparation of the library involved the immunoSEQ multiplex PCR assay. TCRdb limited this immuneACCESS table to in-frame rearrangements with V and J called. A share of clones is missing; checked studies link under half to unresolved V genes, and the rest is unexplained. The sample table holds around 78,000 clones, of which around 93% were seen once. 0.34% of the sample rests with the top ten. Explained via the paper, the time point label denotes: blood sample drawn before combined kidney and bone marrow transplant. The input for sequencing was Tregs from blood, taken before the transplant. The receptor source for this set is a human donor who received a combined kidney and bone marrow transplant.

This clone was counted a few times. CDR3 nucleotides: TGTGCCAGCAGCTGGGACAGGAGCCTCTACGAGCAGTACTTC. It translates to CASSWDRSLYEQYF. The chain links TRBV11-2 to TRBJ2-7, with 8 bases that match TRBD1. The CDR3 sequence is 14 residues long. Germline V gene lookup returns CDR1 SGHAT and CDR2 FQNNGV. V lost 4 bases to trimming and J lost 3 bases; unmatched junction nucleotides: 5.

The V gene is TRBV10-2, the J gene TRBJ1-2; D remains unclear. The CDR3 has 13 amino acids. Between the trimmed V and J ends, which lost 5 bases and 2 bases, there was a span of 9 bases. Germline V CDR1 and CDR2: WSHSY, SAAADI. The CDR3 sequence is CASSPTWNYGYTF. CDR3 bases: TGCGCCAGCAGTCCCACCTGGAACTATGGCTACACCTTC.

The CDR3 is CASSPGYREPPDTQYF. The CDR3 DNA reads TGTGCCAGCTCACCGGGTTACAGGGAGCCCCCAGATACGCAGTATTTT. V gene TRBV18 combines with J gene TRBJ2-3; maybe TRBD1 (6 bases). Germline CDR1 is KGHSH and CDR2 is LQKENI. The CDR3 totals 16 residues. V dropped 3 bases and J dropped 4 bases, with 17 bases sitting between them.

The chain uses TRBV7-3 and TRBJ2-1; possibly TRBD2 for D (6 bases). Trimming shortened V by 5 bases and J by 7 bases, and 15 bases separated the two germline ends. CDR1 and CDR2 from the germline V gene are SGHTA and FQGTGA. This CDR3 is built from 14 residues. The DNA for the CDR3 is TGTGCCAGCAGCCGGGAGTATGGGTGGAATGAGCAGTTCTTC. Translation gives CASSREYGWNEQFF.

The chain combines TRBV6-1 with TRBJ2-1; 10 nucleotides agree with TRBD2. Germline values: CDR1 MNHNS, CDR2 SASEGT. This CDR3 is built from 15 residues. Unmatched junction bases numbered 11, after V lost 8 bases and J lost 7 bases. The CDR3 is CASSRLAGVQNEQFF. The CDR3 coding sequence is TGTGCCAGCTCCAGGCTAGCGGGAGTTCAGAATGAGCAGTTCTTC.

Only one count was recorded for this clone. CDR3 bases: TGTGCCAGCTGCTACAGAGATACCTACGAGCAGTACTTC. Translating gives CASCYRDTYEQYF. This chain uses TRBV7-2 with TRBJ2-5; D is undetermined. Near its end, the DNA agrees better with TRBJ2-7, so the J call may be wrong. The CDR3 loop spans 13 amino acids. CDR1 and CDR2 from the germline V gene are SGHTA and FQGNSA.

This clone was counted a single time. V usage is TRBV14 and J usage is TRBJ1-5; D call uncertain. Germline V CDR1 and CDR2: SGHDN, FVKESK. The CDR3 extends over 12 amino acids. Trimming removed 3 bases at V and 3 bases at J, with 3 bases between. This CDR3 is CASSHSNQPQHF. In nucleotides, the CDR3 is TGTGCCAGCAGCCATTCCAATCAGCCCCAGCATTTT.

The sample holds one count of this clone. This chain links TRBV4-1 with TRBJ2-2, with TRBD1 matching over 8 bases. CDR1 is MGHRA, CDR2 YSYEKL, per germline. V shed 6 bases, J shed 5 bases, and the junction held 8 bases outside the gene matches. This CDR3 comprises 15 residues. The CDR3 DNA follows: TGCGCCAGCAGAACCGGACAGGGTTTAACCGGGGAGCTGTTTTTT. Amino acid sequence: CASRTGQGLTGELFF.

This clone has a handful of counts. The junction departs from germline at one end; a sequencing error may be responsible. V is TRBV19 and J is TRBJ2-4, with 12 positions matching TRBD2. Germline CDR1 is LNHDA and CDR2 is SQIVND (reference sequence). The CDR3 is 16 amino acids. The CDR3 reads CASTLKAGLAGGPLDF. In DNA form, the CDR3 reads TGTGCCAGTACCCTAAAGGCAGGTCTAGCGGGAGGGCCTTTAGACTTC.

This chain connects TRBV28 to TRBJ2-7; the match to TRBD2 covers 7 bases. The CDR3 has 14 amino acids. V lost 6 bases and J lost 6; bases outside the gene matches: 11. CDR1 MDHEN and CDR2 SYDVKM come from the germline V gene. The CDR3, as DNA: TGTGCCAGCAGAGCGTTCCCGTCTAGCGGCGAGCAGTACTTC. It codes for CASRAFPSSGEQYF.

The chain couples TRBV11-2 to TRBJ2-1, with D hard to call. With 4 bases removed from V and 2 bases from J, the gap between germline ends came to 15 bases. Germline CDR1 reads SGHAT; CDR2 reads FQNNGV. The CDR3 spans 16 residues. CDR3 nucleotide sequence: TGTGCCAGCAGCTCGGTAAAGGGCCTAGCCTACAATGAGCAGTTCTTC. This encodes CASSSVKGLAYNEQFF. Variable domain in full (rest from reference TRBV11-2 and TRBJ2-1): EAGVAQSPRYKIIEKRQSVAFWCNPISGHATLYWYQQILGQGPKLLIQFQNNGVVDDSQLPKDRFSAERLKGVDSTLKIQPAKLEDSAVYLCASSSVKGLAYNEQFFGPGTRLTVL.

V is TRBV30 and J is TRBJ2-5, with D unclear. The DNA end lines up better with TRBJ2-7; the J call may be wrong. The CDR3 contains 12 residues. In germline, CDR1 is GTSNPN, CDR2 SVGIG (reference sequence). In DNA form, the CDR3 reads TGTGCCTGGAGTGGAACTGGGTACGAGCAGTACTTC. It yields the protein CAWSGTGYEQYF.

The chain recombines TRBV7-2 with TRBJ2-3, with D hard to call. In germline, CDR1 is SGHTA, CDR2 FQGNSA. This CDR3 has 15 residues. The V and J ends lost 3 bases and 1 base respectively, with 11 bases between them. CDR3 amino acids: CASSFQYRGTDTQYF. In nucleotides, the CDR3 is TGTGCCAGCAGCTTCCAATATAGAGGCACAGATACGCAGTATTTT.

This chain joins TRBV6-5 and TRBJ2-7; 7 nucleotides match TRBD1. This CDR3 has 15 residues. Germline V gene sequence: CDR1 MNHEY, CDR2 SVGAGI. V was pared by 10 bases and J by 1 base, with 13 bases of the junction left unmatched. As DNA, the CDR3 is TGTGCCATCAGCCCTAGGGGGCAAGGATCCTACGAGCAGTACTTC. This translates into CAISPRGQGSYEQYF.

The genes are TRBV7-2 and TRBJ2-5; 11 bases are a match to TRBD1. The germline V gene has CDR1 SGHTA and CDR2 FQGNSA. This CDR3 comprises 15 residues. V trimming: 4 bases; J trimming: 5 bases; junction bases outside the gene matches: 6. Here the CDR3 reads CASSSGQGARETQYF. The CDR3 DNA sequence: TGTGCCAGCAGCTCCGGACAGGGGGCACGGGAGACCCAGTACTTC. The entire variable domain, with the rest obtained from reference TRBV7-2 and TRBJ2-5, is as follows: GAGVSQSPSNKVTEKGKDVELRCDPISGHTALYWYRQSLGQGLEFLIYFQGNSAPDKSGLPSDRFSAERTGGSVSTLTIQRTQQEDSAVYLCASSSGQGARETQYFGPGTRLLVL.

The chain combines TRBV6-5 with TRBJ1-2; no definite D call. The V end lost 2 bases, the J end lost 4 bases, and 11 bases lay between the germline ends. Germline CDR1 and CDR2: MNHEY and SVGAGI. The CDR3 spans 14 residues. CDR3 sequence (DNA): TGTGCCAGCAGTTACCGTGGGGTTGGCTATGGCTACACCTTC. It codes for CASSYRGVGYGYTF.

V gene TRBV2 combines with J gene TRBJ2-7; no clear D. This CDR3 spans 15 amino acids. Between the trimmed V and J ends, which lost 6 bases and 0 bases, there was a span of 15 bases. From germline, CDR1 is SNHLY and CDR2 FYNNEI. The CDR3 here is CASSGPASTSYEQYF. The CDR3 DNA reads TGTGCCAGCAGCGGCCCCGCGAGCACCTCCTACGAGCAGTACTTC.

The chain carries TRBV28 and TRBJ2-7; D might be TRBD1 (5 bases). The germline V and J ends were trimmed by 5 bases and 6 bases, with 17 bases remaining between them. Per germline, CDR1 MDHEN and CDR2 SYDVKM. The CDR3 spans 14 residues. The CDR3 DNA reads TGTGCCAGCAGTCCCGCAGGGTTCTTCGGCGAGCAGTACTTC. It codes for CASSPAGFFGEQYF.

The rearrangement uses TRBV7-2 and TRBJ2-1, with TRBD1 matching 7 bases. Germline V gene data show CDR1 as SGHTA and CDR2 as FQGNSA. The CDR3 loop spans 13 amino acids. V shed 5 bases and J 15 bases; nucleotides not matched to a gene: 13. CDR3 residues: CASSVSRDRVRFF. The DNA of the CDR3 is TGTGCCAGCAGCGTTAGCAGAGACAGGGTTCGGTTCTTC.

This sequence joins TRBV4-3 and TRBJ2-2; maybe TRBD2 (5 bases). V lost 3 bases and J 0 bases, leaving 8 bases between the germline ends. Germline CDR1 reads LGHNA; CDR2 reads YSLEER. This CDR3 has 15 amino acids. This chain's CDR3 is CASSHRGSNTGELFF. The CDR3 DNA reads TGCGCCAGCAGCCATCGAGGGTCGAACACCGGGGAGCTGTTTTTT.

V usage is TRBV5-4 and J usage is TRBJ2-2; 10 bases are shared with TRBD1. The V and J ends lost 0 bases and 3 bases, in that order; junction bases with no gene match: 2. Germline assignment: CDR1 SGHNT and CDR2 YYREEE (reference sequence). This CDR3 has 16 amino acids. The CDR3 DNA reads TGTGCCAGCAGCTTGGAGGGACAGGGGTACACCGGGGAGCTGTTTTTT. Amino acid sequence: CASSLEGQGYTGELFF.

This clone has a handful of counts. CDR3 sequence: CASSSGQVYSSTDTQYF. CDR3 coding DNA: TGTGCCAGCAGCTCCGGACAGGTCTACTCTAGCACAGATACGCAGTATTTT. V and J are TRBV7-2 and TRBJ2-3, with 7 bases matching TRBD1. The V gene end was trimmed by 4 bases and the J gene end by 0 bases; junction bases not matched to a gene: 10. Germline CDR1 is SGHTA and CDR2 is FQGNSA. The CDR3 loop spans 17 amino acids.

The chain employs TRBV12-5 and TRBJ1-2, with a tentative D call TRBD1 (6 bases). The V end lost 7 bases, the J end lost 4 bases, and 22 bases lay between the germline ends. Germline V gene lookup returns CDR1 LGHNT and CDR2 FRNRAP. There are 16 residues in the CDR3. CDR3 DNA: TGTGCTAGTGCCCAGGGGCCGACCGGGACAAGCTATGGCTACACCTTC. This encodes CASAQGPTGTSYGYTF.

The chain carries TRBV10-3 and TRBJ2-1; TRBD1 matches at 12 bases. CDR1 ENHRY and CDR2 SYGVKD come from the germline V gene. The CDR3 extends over 18 amino acids. The junction had 16 bases not matched to a gene; V was cut back by 6 bases and J by 7 bases. CDR3 nucleotide sequence: TGTGCCATCAGGCCGGGACAGGGGGCAGGTGGGGTGGTAAATGAGCAGTTCTTC. Its protein product is CAIRPGQGAGGVVNEQFF.

This rearrangement joins TRBV20-1 to TRBJ1-2; the D gene is possibly TRBD1 (6 bases). The CDR3 consists of 11 residues. CDR1 DFQATT and CDR2 SNEGSKA come from the germline V gene (reference sequence). The V end lost 6 bases, the J end lost 8 bases, and 13 bases lay between the germline ends. CDR3 DNA sequence: TGCAGTGCGAACAGGGATCTCGGCTACACCTTC. Its protein is CSANRDLGYTF.

The rearrangement links TRBV19 to TRBJ1-5, with TRBD1 matching over 8 bases. The CDR3 is 16 amino acids. J was trimmed by 2 bases and V by 4 bases; bases with no gene match: 7. Germline lookup yields CDR1 LNHDA and CDR2 SQIVND (reference sequence). The chain's CDR3 is CASSTTGGGGNQPQHF. CDR3 DNA: TGTGCCAGTAGTACCACAGGGGGAGGGGGCAATCAGCCCCAGCATTTT.

This chain connects TRBV28 to TRBJ2-7; D is perhaps TRBD2 (6 bases). Germline CDR1 and CDR2: MDHEN and SYDVKM. This CDR3 has 14 residues. V was clipped by 1 base and J by 3 bases, with 10 bases between them. Written as DNA, the CDR3 is TGTGCCAGCAGTTTATTCGGCGGGGTCTACGAGCAGTACTTC. Amino acids: CASSLFGGVYEQYF.

The chain recombines TRBV5-1 with TRBJ2-7; either TRBD1 or TRBD2 may supply D (5 bases each). The CDR3 spans 14 residues. V lost 0 bases and J 4 bases, leaving 11 bases between the germline ends. The germline V gene has CDR1 SGHRS and CDR2 YFSETQ. The CDR3 reads CASSLDGDPYEQYF. The CDR3 nucleotides are TGCGCCAGCAGCTTGGATGGGGACCCTTACGAGCAGTACTTC.